This T cell receptor (beta chain) emerged from a study of CXCR3-negative and CXCR3-positive naive CD8 T cells. Study results and limitations: Memory CD8+ cells showed much lower diversity, while both naive subsets displayed comparably high diversity. In CXCR3-positive naive cells, the TRB CDR3s were more hydrophobic than in CXCR3-negative naive cells.

A remark on this clonotype: Its specificity is not known.

The authors prepared UMI-labeled TRB cDNA libraries by 5' RACE. From the 5' RACE reads, TCRdb lists one entry per CDR3 protein and no DNA. In all, the sample yields over 100,000 distinct CDR3 sequences. Germline CDR1 and CDR2: SNHLY and FYNNEI. This CDR3 has 17 amino acids. A CD45RO-CCR7+CD27+CD95- profile was what naive CD8+ T cells displayed. This clonotype was sampled from a human donor in good health. Some clones in this sample may be carry-over from other donors' samples. This chain joins TRBV2 and TRBJ2-1; without DNA, the TCRdb call of TRBD2 cannot be checked. The sequenced sample consisted of naive CXCR3- CD8+ T cells from blood. Subset: CD45RO-CCR7+CD27+CD95- naive CD8+ T cells lacking CXCR3 (TNR3-). The CDR3 sequence is CARGGDTSGRKYGEQFF.